Sequencing of this T cell receptor beta chain was carried out in a study of human T cells and chemical hapten exposure. The overall study: Small pooled library volume differences chiefly drove per-sample TCR yield variation.

Germline loops: CDR1 KGHSH, CDR2 LQKENI. V was cut by 3 bases and J by 4 bases, with 12 bases left in between. The CDR3 runs 14 residues. This clonotype was detected only a few times. In the source study's methods: Sampled TCR counts reached a median of roughly 100,000 per sample, with values ranging from 23,224 to 690,600. TCRdb used MiXCR to reprocess the RACE reads, holding one entry per CDR3 protein. The V and J calls were not made by the authors but by TCRdb's processing. Altogether some 83,000 distinct CDR3 sequences are present, about 10% being singletons, with the ten largest covering approximately 4.4%. The time point: patch test 1, 2 weeks after DPC sensitization. This sample's treatment: therapeutic diphenylcyclopropenone sensitization with weekly scalp DPC. Patch tests were applied only after blood draws.

This sequence was found in a woman between 50 and 59 years old with alopecia areata. Some clones in this sample may be carry-over from other donors' samples. Sequencing was performed on whole blood, taken in connection with sensitization to the hapten diphenylcyclopropenone (DPC). The V call is TRBV18, the J call TRBJ1-1; D perhaps matches TRBD1 (5 bases). The CDR3: CASSPHPGPTEAFF. CDR3 in DNA: TGTGCCAGCTCACCGCATCCGGGGCCCACTGAAGCTTTCTTT.